The 32 T cell receptor beta chains listed next were all sequenced from one sample in a study of T cell changes during pregnancy in multiple sclerosis. Sequencing was performed with immunoSEQ multiplex PCR; in TCRdb, only in-frame clones are kept and a portion is missing. The sample holds 45,000 to 60,000 clones, 70% to 90% seen once. Sequencing used peripheral blood, obtained in the first trimester of pregnancy. Every receptor here comes from a female donor with multiple sclerosis, enrolled in a pregnancy study.

This sequence joins TRBV7-3 and TRBJ2-2; tentative D call: TRBD2 (6 bases). V lost 5 bases to trimming and J lost 4 bases, with 17 bases between them. The CDR3 extends over 16 amino acids. Germline V lookup: CDR1 SGHTA, CDR2 FQGTGA. The CDR3 loop reads CASSPPGLASTGELFF. CDR3 nucleotide sequence: TGTGCCAGCAGCCCCCCGGGCCTAGCGAGCACCGGGGAGCTGTTTTTT.

The chain is built from TRBV19 and TRBJ2-7, with unresolved D. Trimming left V 2 bases short and J 1 base short, with 15 bases between. From germline, CDR1 is LNHDA and CDR2 SQIVND (reference sequence). CDR3 size: 16 residues. The DNA for the CDR3 is TGTGCCAGTAGTATATTCTTCCCGCCGACTTCCTACGAGCAGTACTTC. Its protein product is CASSIFFPPTSYEQYF.

The CDR3 sequence: CASSLWAGTEAFF. The CDR3 DNA sequence: TGTGCCAGCAGTTTATGGGCGGGCACTGAAGCTTTCTTT. The chain combines TRBV28 with TRBJ1-1, with D unresolved. V lost 0 bases and J lost 4, with 6 bases in between. The CDR3 loop spans 13 amino acids. CDR1 MDHEN and CDR2 SYDVKM come from the germline V gene.

The chain couples TRBV5-4 to TRBJ1-1, with D perhaps matching TRBD1 (6 bases). V was trimmed by 4 bases and J by 4 bases, leaving 23 bases between them. Germline CDR1 reads SGHNT; CDR2 reads YYREEE (reference sequence). The CDR3 has 17 amino acids. The CDR3 spells CASSQLLGGGAGTEAFF. The DNA for the CDR3 is TGTGCCAGCAGCCAACTACTTGGTGGGGGCGCCGGCACTGAAGCTTTCTTT.

V and J are TRBV29-1 and TRBJ1-2; TRBD1 agrees at 7 bases. V shed 5 bases and J 4 bases; nucleotides not matched to a gene: 4. This CDR3 is 12 amino acids long. Germline V gene data show CDR1 as SQVTM and CDR2 as ANQGSEA. The chain's CDR3 is CSVYRGTYGYTF. The CDR3 bases are TGCAGCGTTTACAGGGGAACCTATGGCTACACCTTC.

V is TRBV7-9 and J is TRBJ1-6; D ambiguous. Germline V gene data show CDR1 as SEHNR and CDR2 as FQNEAQ (reference sequence). The CDR3 totals 18 residues. V shed 4 bases and J shed 9 bases, with 25 bases lying between them. The CDR3 DNA sequence: TGTGCCAGCAGCTCTTACCTTTTGGTTGGGGAGTCCGGTTCACCCCTCCACTTT. It translates to CASSSYLLVGESGSPLHF. The whole variable domain, remainder taken from reference TRBV7-9 and TRBJ1-6, is DTGVSQNPRHKITKRGQNVTFRCDPISEHNRLYWYRQTLGQGPEFLTYFQNEAQLEKSRLLSDRFSAERPKGSFSTLEIQRTEQGDSAMYLCASSSYLLVGESGSPLHFGNGTRLTVT.

The chain has TRBV21-1 and TRBJ1-5; the D call of TRBD1 is as the table states it, not checked on the DNA. TRBV21-1 is annotated as a pseudogene. The CDR3 contains 15 residues. This chain's CDR3 is CASSPGTAPNQPQHF. DNA for the CDR3: TGTGCCAGCAGCCCCGGGACAGCCCCCAATCAGCCCCAGCATTTT.

V is TRBV7-9 and J is TRBJ2-7; no definite D call. The CDR3 sequence is 13 residues long. V lost 3 bases, J lost 2 bases, and 8 bases lay in between. CDR1 SEHNR and CDR2 FQNEAQ come from the germline V gene (reference sequence). The CDR3 DNA is TGTGCCAGCAGCTTGGAGACCCCCTACGAGCAGTACTTC. Translating it yields CASSLETPYEQYF.

This clone has a single count. The chain uses TRBV2 and TRBJ2-5; TRBD1 matches 9 bases. The J segment lost 5 bases and the V segment lost 4 bases, leaving 11 bases of the junction unmatched. The CDR3 has 16 amino acids. Germline loops: CDR1 SNHLY, CDR2 FYNNEI. The DNA of the CDR3 is TGTGCCAGCAGTGCTCTACCGGGACAGGGATTGGAGACCCAGTACTTC. It yields the protein CASSALPGQGLETQYF.

The chain uses TRBV7-3 and TRBJ1-2; 8 bases are a match to TRBD1. The CDR3 totals 16 residues. CDR1 is SGHTA and CDR2 is FQGTGA in the germline V gene. V lost 5 bases and J lost 7; bases outside the gene matches: 15. The CDR3 here is CASSPLDRVVTSGYTF. DNA for the CDR3: TGTGCCAGCAGCCCCCTGGACAGGGTGGTTACGTCTGGCTACACCTTC.

The rearrangement joins TRBV15 to TRBJ2-5; 7 bases map to TRBD2. Per the germline V gene, CDR1 is LNHNV and CDR2 is YYDKDF (reference sequence). V lost 4 bases, J lost 5 bases, and 10 bases stayed unmatched. CDR3 size: 15 residues. The CDR3 nucleotides are TGTGCCACCAGCAAGAAAGGTTGGGGGGGGGAGACCCAGTACTTC. This codes for CATSKKGWGGETQYF.

V and J are TRBV19 and TRBJ1-1; D perhaps matches TRBD1 (6 bases). The CDR3 consists of 16 residues. Per the germline V gene, CDR1 is LNHDA and CDR2 is SQIVND (reference sequence). Trimming took off 8 bases at V and 3 bases at J, with 22 bases between the two ends. The CDR3 DNA reads TGTGCCAGTTCTATGGGGGTTGACAGGATCTACACTGAAGCTTTCTTT. Translation gives CASSMGVDRIYTEAFF.

J is TRBJ1-1 and V is TRBV11-3, with D maybe TRBD1 (6 bases). This CDR3 has 13 residues. V gave up 4 bases and J gave up 11 bases, with 17 bases separating them. From germline, CDR1 is SGHNT and CDR2 YENEEA. CDR3 region: CASSWGPDGEAFF. CDR3 in DNA: TGTGCCAGCAGCTGGGGGCCGGATGGTGAGGCTTTCTTT.

The V gene is TRBV5-5, the J gene TRBJ1-2, with 7 bases that match TRBD1. CDR3 size: 16 residues. The V gene's germline CDR1 is SGHKS and CDR2 YYEKEE (reference sequence). After removal of 4 bases from V and 0 bases from J, the junction contained 9 bases not matched to a gene. The CDR3 DNA is TGTGCCAGCAGCCCCCAGGCGGGGACAGCTAACTATGGCTACACCTTC. This translates into CASSPQAGTANYGYTF.

The chain joins TRBV5-1 to TRBJ1-1; D possibly corresponds to TRBD1 (5 bases). Trimming took off 6 bases at V and 5 bases at J, with 14 bases between the two ends. This CDR3 has 13 amino acids. CDR1 is SGHRS and CDR2 is YFSETQ in the germline V gene. The CDR3 DNA sequence: TGCGCCAGCACCCTCCAGAAGGGGACTGAAGCTTTCTTT. As protein: CASTLQKGTEAFF.

This chain uses TRBV5-1 with TRBJ2-1; 10 bases are a match to TRBD2. V lost 2 bases and J lost 10; bases outside the gene matches: 9. The length of the CDR3 is 15 residues. Germline V CDR1 and CDR2: SGHRS, YFSETQ. CDR3 sequence (DNA): TGCGCCAGCAGCTTCCTAGCGGGGGCGGGACTAGAGCAGTTCTTC. As protein: CASSFLAGAGLEQFF.

This clone was picked up one time. This chain uses TRBV7-6 with TRBJ1-5; 10 positions agree with TRBD1. The CDR3 has 14 amino acids. V lost 4 bases to trimming and J lost 7 bases; unmatched junction nucleotides: 4. Looked up from germline, CDR1 is SGHVS and CDR2 is FNYEAQ. CDR3 residues: CASSSTGGGQPQHF. DNA for the CDR3: TGTGCCAGCAGCTCGACAGGGGGCGGACAGCCCCAGCATTTT.

The V and J genes are TRBV7-3 and TRBJ1-3; D is perhaps TRBD1 (5 bases). Germline CDR1 reads SGHTA; CDR2 reads FQGTGA. Between the trimmed V and J ends, which lost 5 bases and 1 base, there was a span of 12 bases. The CDR3 consists of 15 residues. CDR3 residues: CASSQGGGSGNTIYF. The CDR3, as DNA: TGTGCCAGCAGCCAGGGAGGAGGGTCTGGAAACACCATATATTTT. The full variable domain, rest sourced from reference TRBV7-3 and TRBJ1-3, is GAGVSQTPSNKVTEKGKYVELRCDPISGHTALYWYRQSLGQGPEFLIYFQGTGAADDSGLPNDRFFAVRPEGSVSTLKIQRTERGDSAVYLCASSQGGGSGNTIYFGEGSWLTVV.

J is TRBJ1-1 and V is TRBV18; 7 bases fit TRBD1. The germline V gene has CDR1 KGHSH and CDR2 LQKENI. The V segment lost 3 bases and the J segment 4 bases; nucleotides outside the gene matches: 14. The CDR3 is 17 residues long. CDR3: CASSPGTESDLGTEAFF. The CDR3 DNA reads as TGTGCCAGCTCACCTGGGACAGAATCGGACCTGGGCACTGAAGCTTTCTTT.

The rearrangement uses TRBV30 and TRBJ2-3; D perhaps matches TRBD2 (5 bases). V was clipped by 0 bases and J by 1 base, with 11 bases between them. This CDR3 has 15 amino acids. Germline-derived CDR1 and CDR2 are GTSNPN and SVGIG (reference sequence). In DNA form, the CDR3 reads TGTGCCTGGAGTGTACTCGCAGCGGGCACAGATACGCAGTATTTT. It encodes CAWSVLAAGTDTQYF. Full variable domain (outside the CDR3, taken from reference TRBV30 and TRBJ2-3): SQTIHQWPATLVQPVGSPLSLECTVEGTSNPNLYWYRQAAGRGLQLLFYSVGIGQISSEVPQNLSASRPQDRQFILSSKKLLLSDSGFYLCAWSVLAAGTDTQYFGPGTRLTVL.

The chain is built from TRBV11-2 and TRBJ2-7, with unresolved D. This CDR3 spans 15 amino acids. The V and J ends lost 1 base and 0 bases respectively, with 10 bases between them. CDR1 is SGHAT, CDR2 FQNNGV, per germline. The CDR3: CASSLGGASSYEQYF. For the CDR3, the DNA is TGTGCCAGCAGCTTAGGAGGTGCGAGCTCCTACGAGCAGTACTTC. The whole variable domain, filled in from reference TRBV11-2 and TRBJ2-7, reads EAGVAQSPRYKIIEKRQSVAFWCNPISGHATLYWYQQILGQGPKLLIQFQNNGVVDDSQLPKDRFSAERLKGVDSTLKIQPAKLEDSAVYLCASSLGGASSYEQYFGPGTRLTVT.

The gene calls are TRBV15 and TRBJ2-3; TRBD2 is a possible D gene (7 bases). CDR1 and CDR2 (germline): LNHNV, YYDKDF (reference sequence). Trimming left V 2 bases short and J 10 bases short, with 13 bases between. This CDR3 region has 13 residues. The CDR3 sequence: CATSRLGGESQYF. The CDR3 DNA sequence: TGTGCCACCAGCAGATTAGGGGGGGAATCGCAGTATTTT.

This clone appeared a few times. V gene TRBV25-1 combines with J gene TRBJ1-6, with 8 bases that match TRBD1. This CDR3 spans 15 amino acids. The J segment lost 7 bases and the V segment lost 4 bases, leaving 6 bases of the junction unmatched. Germline lookup yields CDR1 MGHDK and CDR2 SYGVNS. For the CDR3, the DNA is TGTGCCAGCAGTGTTGGGACAGGTGAGAATTCACCCCTCCACTTT. Amino acids: CASSVGTGENSPLHF.

This chain links TRBV19 with TRBJ1-2; 7 bases agree with TRBD1. From germline, CDR1 is LNHDA and CDR2 SQIVND (reference sequence). J lost 2 bases, V lost 3 bases, and 3 bases had no gene match. The CDR3 sequence is 14 residues long. CDR3: CASSMGTANYGYTF. Here the CDR3 DNA reads TGTGCCAGTAGTATGGGGACAGCCAACTATGGCTACACCTTC.

The rearrangement uses TRBV7-2 and TRBJ1-2; 7 nucleotides align to TRBD1. The V gene end was trimmed by 5 bases and the J gene end by 7 bases; junction bases not matched to a gene: 7. This CDR3 comprises 13 residues. Per germline, CDR1 SGHTA and CDR2 FQGNSA. The CDR3 nucleotides read TGTGCCAGCAGCCAGGACAGGTGGCTTGGCTACACCTTC. Its protein product is CASSQDRWLGYTF.

This clone was observed a few times. The V gene is TRBV6-1, the J gene TRBJ2-1, with 7 bases aligning to TRBD2. The CDR3 extends over 15 amino acids. Germline V CDR1 and CDR2: MNHNS, SASEGT. J gave up 4 bases and V 1 base, and 4 bases lay outside the gene matches. The CDR3 protein is CASSEDSGKYNEQFF. The CDR3 region has the DNA TGTGCCAGCAGTGAAGACAGCGGGAAATACAATGAGCAGTTCTTC.

V and J are TRBV7-2 and TRBJ1-1; the D is unclear. The CDR3 is 15 amino acids. CDR1 and CDR2 (germline): SGHTA, FQGNSA. V was trimmed by 1 base and J by 11 bases, leaving 20 bases between them. In nucleotides, the CDR3 is TGTGCCAGCAGCTTAGGGTCAAGAGCAGATTCTAGGGCTTTCTTT. It encodes CASSLGSRADSRAFF.

The sample holds one count of this clone. This chain joins TRBV4-1 and TRBJ2-7; the D gene is possibly TRBD1 (6 bases). CDR1 is MGHRA, CDR2 YSYEKL, per germline. This CDR3 has 12 residues. Trimming shortened V by 4 bases and J by 7 bases, and 11 bases separated the two germline ends. Here the CDR3 reads CASSPRGGEQYF. In nucleotides, the CDR3 is TGCGCCAGCAGCCCTAGAGGGGGTGAGCAGTACTTC.

The chain couples TRBV15 to TRBJ2-7, with a weak D call TRBD2 (6 bases). This CDR3 comprises 15 residues. V lost 0 bases, J lost 3 bases, and 12 bases lay in between. CDR1 LNHNV and CDR2 YYDKDF come from the germline V gene (reference sequence). In nucleotides, the CDR3 is TGTGCCACCAGCAGAGAGGCTAGCGCGGTCTACGAGCAGTACTTC. It specifies CATSREASAVYEQYF.

The chain employs TRBV19 and TRBJ1-4; 9 positions match TRBD1. Germline-derived CDR1 and CDR2 are LNHDA and SQIVND (reference sequence). Trimming cost V 5 bases and J 5 bases; bases outside gene matches: 6. The CDR3 has 15 residues. CDR3 DNA sequence: TGTGCCAGTAGTGCGACACAGGGGGCGAATGAAAAACTGTTTTTT. Encoded protein: CASSATQGANEKLFF.

This sequence joins TRBV2 and TRBJ1-2, with a tentative D call TRBD1 (6 bases). The CDR3 length is 13 residues. V was pared by 8 bases and J by 2 bases, with 12 bases between. Germline V CDR1 and CDR2: SNHLY, FYNNEI. The CDR3 loop is CASGAGVNYGYTF. CDR3 nucleotides: TGTGCCAGCGGGGCAGGGGTCAACTATGGCTACACCTTC.

This clone was seen just once. The rearrangement uses TRBV5-1 and TRBJ1-3, with D maybe TRBD1 (6 bases). The length of the CDR3 is 14 residues. V was cut by 4 bases and J by 9 bases, with 17 bases left in between. Germline assignment: CDR1 SGHRS and CDR2 YFSETQ. DNA of the CDR3: TGCGCCAGCAGCCCCGGGACAATGGAAAGCACCATATATTTT. This gives the protein CASSPGTMESTIYF. The complete variable domain, with remaining parts taken from reference TRBV5-1 and TRBJ1-3, reads KAGVTQTPRYLIKTRGQQVTLSCSPISGHRSVSWYQQTPGQGLQFLFEYFSETQRNKGNFPGRFSGRQFSNSRSEMNVSTLELGDSALYLCASSPGTMESTIYFGEGSWLTVV.